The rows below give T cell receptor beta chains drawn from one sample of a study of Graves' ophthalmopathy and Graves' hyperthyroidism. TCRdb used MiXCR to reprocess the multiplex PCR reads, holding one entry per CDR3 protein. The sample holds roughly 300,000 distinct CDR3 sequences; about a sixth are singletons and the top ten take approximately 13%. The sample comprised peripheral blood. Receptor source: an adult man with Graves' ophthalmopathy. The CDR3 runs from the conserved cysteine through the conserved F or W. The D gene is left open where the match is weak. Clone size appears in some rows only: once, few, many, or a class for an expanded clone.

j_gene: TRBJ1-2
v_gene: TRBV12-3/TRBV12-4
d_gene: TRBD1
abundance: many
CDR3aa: CASSLGDSYGYTF
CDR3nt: TGTGCCAGCAGTTTAGGGGACAGCTATGGCTACACCTTC

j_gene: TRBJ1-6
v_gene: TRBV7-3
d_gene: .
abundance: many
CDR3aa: CASSLDSPWNSPLHF
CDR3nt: TGTGCCAGCAGCTTAGATAGCCCGTGGAATTCACCCCTCCACTTT

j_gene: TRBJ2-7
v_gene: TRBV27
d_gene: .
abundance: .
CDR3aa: CASSFRSGNEQYF
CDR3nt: TGTGCCAGCAGTTTCCGGTCGGGGAACGAGCAGTACTTC

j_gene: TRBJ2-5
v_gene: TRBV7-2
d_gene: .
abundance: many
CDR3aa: CASSFTGIQETQYF
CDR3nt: TGTGCCAGCAGCTTCACCGGGATTCAAGAGACCCAGTACTTC

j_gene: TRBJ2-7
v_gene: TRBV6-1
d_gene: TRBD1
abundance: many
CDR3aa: CASTKGAAYEQYF
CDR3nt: TGTGCCAGCACAAAGGGGGCTGCGTACGAGCAGTACTTC

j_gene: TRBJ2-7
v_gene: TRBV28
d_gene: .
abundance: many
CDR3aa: CASSSTSNEQYF
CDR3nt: TGTGCCAGCAGTTCTACATCCAACGAGCAGTACTTC

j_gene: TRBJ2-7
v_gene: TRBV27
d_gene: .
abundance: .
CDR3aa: CASSSRERAEQYF
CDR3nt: TGTGCCAGCAGTTCCAGGGAGCGGGCCGAGCAGTACTTC

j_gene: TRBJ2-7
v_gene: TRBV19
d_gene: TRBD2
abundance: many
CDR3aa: CASSISSGSESEQYF
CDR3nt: TGTGCCAGTAGTATAAGTAGCGGGAGCGAGAGCGAGCAGTACTTC

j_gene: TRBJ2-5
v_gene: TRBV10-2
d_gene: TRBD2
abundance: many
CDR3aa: CASSEASGSWGETQYF
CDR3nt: TGCGCCAGCAGTGAAGCTAGCGGGTCCTGGGGGGAGACCCAGTACTTC

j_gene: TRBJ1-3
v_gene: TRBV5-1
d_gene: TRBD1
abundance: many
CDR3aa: CASSEDRGAGNTIYF
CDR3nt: TGCGCCAGCAGCGAGGACAGGGGTGCTGGAAACACCATATATTTT

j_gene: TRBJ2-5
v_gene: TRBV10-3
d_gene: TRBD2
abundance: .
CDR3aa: CAISESRSSGAKETQYF
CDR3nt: TGTGCCATCAGTGAGTCGAGGTCAAGCGGGGCTAAAGAGACCCAGTACTTC

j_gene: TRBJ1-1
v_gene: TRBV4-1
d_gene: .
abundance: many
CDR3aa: CASSQVGENTEAFF
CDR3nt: TGCGCCAGCAGCCAAGTGGGGGAGAACACTGAAGCTTTCTTT

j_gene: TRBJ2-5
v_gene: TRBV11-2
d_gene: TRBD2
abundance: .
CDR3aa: CASSLEPGTSGRAHQETQYF
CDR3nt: TGTGCCAGCAGCTTAGAACCCGGGACTAGCGGGAGGGCCCACCAAGAGACCCAGTACTTC

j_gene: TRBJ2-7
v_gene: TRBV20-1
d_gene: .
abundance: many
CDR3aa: CSGSDTRSSYEQYF
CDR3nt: TGCAGTGGCTCCGACACCCGTAGCTCCTACGAGCAGTACTTC

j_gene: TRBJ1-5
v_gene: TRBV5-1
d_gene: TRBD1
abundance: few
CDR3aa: CASSFNPGQGNQPQHF
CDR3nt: TGCGCCAGCAGCTTCAATCCGGGACAGGGTAATCAGCCCCAGCATTTT

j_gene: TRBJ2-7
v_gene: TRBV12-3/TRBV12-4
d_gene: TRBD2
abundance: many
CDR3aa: CASSFTGTNHEQYF
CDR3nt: TGTGCCAGCAGTTTTACGGGGACTAACCACGAGCAGTACTTC

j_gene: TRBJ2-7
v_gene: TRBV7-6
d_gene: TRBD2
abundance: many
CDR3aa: CASSLSRGVPLDEQYF
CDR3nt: TGTGCCAGCAGCTTATCGCGGGGGGTTCCCCTCGACGAGCAGTACTTC

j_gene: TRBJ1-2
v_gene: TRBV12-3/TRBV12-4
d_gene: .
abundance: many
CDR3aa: CASSYEAGTELTNYGYTF
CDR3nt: TGTGCCAGCAGCTACGAAGCCGGGACGGAGCTAACTAACTATGGCTACACCTTC

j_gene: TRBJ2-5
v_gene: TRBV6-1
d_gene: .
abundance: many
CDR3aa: CASSVHREETQYF
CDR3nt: TGTGCCAGCAGTGTACACAGGGAAGAGACCCAGTACTTC

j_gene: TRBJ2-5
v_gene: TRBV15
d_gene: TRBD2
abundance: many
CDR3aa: CATSRDSWGGETQYF
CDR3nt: TGTGCCACCAGCAGAGATTCTTGGGGGGGAGAGACCCAGTACTTC

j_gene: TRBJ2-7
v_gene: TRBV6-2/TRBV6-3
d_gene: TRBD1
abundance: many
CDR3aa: CASSNQGALSYEQYF
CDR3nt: TGTGCCAGCAGCAACCAGGGGGCCCTCTCCTACGAGCAGTACTTC

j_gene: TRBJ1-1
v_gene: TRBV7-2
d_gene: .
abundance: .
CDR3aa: CASRTLGTGSEAFF
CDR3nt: TGTGCCAGCAGAACATTAGGTACGGGTTCTGAAGCTTTCTTT

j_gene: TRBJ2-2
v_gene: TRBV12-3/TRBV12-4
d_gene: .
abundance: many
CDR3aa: CASSFSRDTGELFF
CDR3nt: TGTGCCAGCAGTTTCTCCAGGGACACCGGGGAGCTGTTTTTT

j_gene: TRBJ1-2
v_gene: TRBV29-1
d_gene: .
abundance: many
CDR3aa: CSVDQRGGYTF
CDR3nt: TGCAGCGTTGATCAGAGGGGGGGCTACACCTTC

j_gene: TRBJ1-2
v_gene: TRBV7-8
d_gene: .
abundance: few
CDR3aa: CASSSSTASGGYTF
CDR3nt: TGTGCCAGCAGCTCGTCGACCGCCTCGGGAGGCTACACCTTC

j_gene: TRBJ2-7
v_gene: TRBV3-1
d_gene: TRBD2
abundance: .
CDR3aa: CASSPRTRASGASYEQYF
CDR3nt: TGTGCCAGCAGCCCGCGGACCCGAGCTAGCGGGGCCTCCTACGAGCAGTACTTC

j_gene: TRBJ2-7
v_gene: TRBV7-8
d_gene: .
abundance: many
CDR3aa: CASSLGYGGAPYEQYF
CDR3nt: TGTGCCAGCAGCCTAGGTTATGGGGGGGCACCCTACGAGCAGTACTTC

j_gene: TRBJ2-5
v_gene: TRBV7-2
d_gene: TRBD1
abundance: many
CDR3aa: CASSIRTGLQTQYF
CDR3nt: TGTGCCAGCAGCATAAGGACAGGGCTTCAGACCCAGTACTTC

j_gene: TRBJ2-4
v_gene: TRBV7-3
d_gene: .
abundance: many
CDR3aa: CASSLITGSLAKNIQYF
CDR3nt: TGTGCCAGCAGCTTAATCACGGGATCTCTAGCCAAAAACATTCAGTACTTC

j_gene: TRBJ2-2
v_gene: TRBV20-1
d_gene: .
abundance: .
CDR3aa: CSARDFRRADLFF
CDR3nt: TGCAGTGCTAGAGATTTTAGGCGGGCGGATCTGTTTTTT

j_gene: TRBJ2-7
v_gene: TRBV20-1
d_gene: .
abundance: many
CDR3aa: CSAREKTGSSYEQYF
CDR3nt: TGCAGTGCTAGAGAAAAGACAGGTAGCTCCTACGAGCAGTACTTC

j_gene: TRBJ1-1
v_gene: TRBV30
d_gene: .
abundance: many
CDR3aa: CAWSTTGTGAFF
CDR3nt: TGTGCCTGGAGTACAACAGGGACTGGAGCTTTCTTT

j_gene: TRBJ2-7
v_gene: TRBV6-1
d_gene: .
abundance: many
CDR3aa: CASQPRLGGDEQYF
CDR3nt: TGTGCCAGCCAACCAAGACTGGGCGGGGACGAGCAGTACTTC

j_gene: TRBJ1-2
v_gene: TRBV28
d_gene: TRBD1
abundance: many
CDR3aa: CASNSYGQGSYGYTF
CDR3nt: TGTGCCAGCAATTCTTACGGACAGGGCAGCTATGGCTACACCTTC

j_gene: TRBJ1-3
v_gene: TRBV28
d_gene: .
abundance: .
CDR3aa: CASSITGNTIYF
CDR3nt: TGTGCCAGCAGCATAACAGGAAACACCATATATTTT

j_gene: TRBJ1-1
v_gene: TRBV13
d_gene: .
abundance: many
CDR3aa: CASSLPATGTEAFF
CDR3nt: TGTGCCAGCAGCTTACCGGCGACCGGGACTGAAGCTTTCTTT

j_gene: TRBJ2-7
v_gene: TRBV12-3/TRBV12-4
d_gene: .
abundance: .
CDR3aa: CASSLISNEQYF
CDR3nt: TGTGCCAGCAGTTTAATTTCGAACGAGCAGTACTTC

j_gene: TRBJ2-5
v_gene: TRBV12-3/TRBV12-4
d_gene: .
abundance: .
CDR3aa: CASSLWSDGRETQYF
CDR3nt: TGTGCCAGCAGTTTATGGTCGGACGGTCGAGAGACCCAGTACTTC

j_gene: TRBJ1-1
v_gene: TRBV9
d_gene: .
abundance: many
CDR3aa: CASSPSDSNTEAFF
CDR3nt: TGTGCCAGCAGCCCCTCGGACAGCAACACTGAAGCTTTCTTT

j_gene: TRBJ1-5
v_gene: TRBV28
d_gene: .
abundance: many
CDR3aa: CASSQGYGNQPQHF
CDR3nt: TGTGCCAGCAGTCAGGGCTATGGCAATCAGCCCCAGCATTTT

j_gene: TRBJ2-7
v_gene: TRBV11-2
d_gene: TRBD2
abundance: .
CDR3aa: CASRNHRTSGRYEQYF
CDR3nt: TGTGCCAGCAGGAATCACCGGACTAGCGGGCGGTACGAGCAGTACTTC

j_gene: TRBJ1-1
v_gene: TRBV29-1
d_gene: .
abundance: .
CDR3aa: CSVDNRVRVAEAFF
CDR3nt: TGCAGCGTCGACAACCGGGTCAGGGTAGCTGAAGCTTTCTTT

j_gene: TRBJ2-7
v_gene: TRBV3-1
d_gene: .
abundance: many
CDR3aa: CASSPDRMREQYF
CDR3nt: TGTGCCAGCAGCCCCGACAGGATGAGGGAGCAGTACTTC

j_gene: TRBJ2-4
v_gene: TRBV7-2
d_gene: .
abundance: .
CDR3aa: CASSPATTKNIQYF
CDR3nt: TGTGCCAGCAGCCCCGCTACCACCAAAAACATTCAGTACTTC

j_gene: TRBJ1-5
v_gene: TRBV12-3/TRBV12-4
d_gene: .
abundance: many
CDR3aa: CASSFNQPQHF
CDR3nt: TGTGCCAGCAGTTTTAATCAGCCCCAGCATTTT

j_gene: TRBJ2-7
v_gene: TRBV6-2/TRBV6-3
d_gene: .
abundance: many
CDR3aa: CASESGGLLNYEQYF
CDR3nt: TGTGCCAGCGAATCCGGGGGACTCCTAAATTACGAGCAGTACTTC

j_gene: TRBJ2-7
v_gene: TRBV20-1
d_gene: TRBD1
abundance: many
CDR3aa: CSAPRGQAYEQYF
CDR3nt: TGCAGTGCGCCTAGGGGGCAGGCCTACGAGCAGTACTTC

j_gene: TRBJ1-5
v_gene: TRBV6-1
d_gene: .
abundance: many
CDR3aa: CASSERPEAASNQPQHF
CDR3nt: TGTGCCAGCAGTGAACGACCTGAGGCAGCTAGCAATCAGCCCCAGCATTTT

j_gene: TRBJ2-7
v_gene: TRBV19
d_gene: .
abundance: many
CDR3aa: CASSIASRGIVEQYF
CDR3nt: TGTGCCAGTAGTATAGCCTCTAGGGGGATCGTGGAGCAGTACTTC

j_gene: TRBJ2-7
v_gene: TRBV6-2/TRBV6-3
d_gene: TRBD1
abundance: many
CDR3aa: CASSSPPGQGPYEQYF
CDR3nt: TGTGCCAGCAGTTCCCCCCCGGGACAGGGACCCTACGAGCAGTACTTC

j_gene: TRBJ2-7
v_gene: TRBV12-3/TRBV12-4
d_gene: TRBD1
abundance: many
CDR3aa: CASSFMGTGVSYEQYF
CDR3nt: TGTGCCAGCAGTTTTATGGGGACAGGGGTTAGCTACGAGCAGTACTTC

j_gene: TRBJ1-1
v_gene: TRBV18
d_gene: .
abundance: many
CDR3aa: CASSPVGDPNTEAFF
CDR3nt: TGTGCCAGCTCACCGGTGGGGGACCCGAACACTGAAGCTTTCTTT

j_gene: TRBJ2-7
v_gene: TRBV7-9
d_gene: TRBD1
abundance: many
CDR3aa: CASSSGTGEDEQYF
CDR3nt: TGTGCCAGCAGCTCAGGGACAGGGGAAGACGAGCAGTACTTC

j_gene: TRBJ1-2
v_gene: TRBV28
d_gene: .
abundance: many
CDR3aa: CASTLTVGYGYTF
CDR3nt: TGTGCCAGCACCCTCACGGTGGGCTATGGCTACACCTTC

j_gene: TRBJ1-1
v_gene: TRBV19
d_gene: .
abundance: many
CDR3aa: CASSIARANTEAFF
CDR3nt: TGTGCCAGTAGTATAGCCAGGGCGAACACTGAAGCTTTCTTT